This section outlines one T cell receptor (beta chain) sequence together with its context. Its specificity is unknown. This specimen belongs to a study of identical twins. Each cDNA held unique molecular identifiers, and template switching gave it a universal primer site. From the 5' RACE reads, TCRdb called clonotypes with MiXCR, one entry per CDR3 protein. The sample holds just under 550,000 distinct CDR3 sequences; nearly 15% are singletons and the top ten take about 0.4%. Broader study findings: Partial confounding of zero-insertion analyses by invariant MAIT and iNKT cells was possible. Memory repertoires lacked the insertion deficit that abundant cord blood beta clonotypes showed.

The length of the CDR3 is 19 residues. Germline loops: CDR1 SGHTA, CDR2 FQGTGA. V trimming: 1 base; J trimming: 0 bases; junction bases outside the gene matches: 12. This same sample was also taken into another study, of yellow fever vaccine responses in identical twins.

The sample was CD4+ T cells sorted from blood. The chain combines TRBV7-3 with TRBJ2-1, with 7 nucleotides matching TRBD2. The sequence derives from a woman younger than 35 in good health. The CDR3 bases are TGTGCCAGCAGCTTAAGGGGCGGGGAGGGCGGGAGCTCCTACAATGAGCAGTTCTTC. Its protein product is CASSLRGGEGGSSYNEQFF.